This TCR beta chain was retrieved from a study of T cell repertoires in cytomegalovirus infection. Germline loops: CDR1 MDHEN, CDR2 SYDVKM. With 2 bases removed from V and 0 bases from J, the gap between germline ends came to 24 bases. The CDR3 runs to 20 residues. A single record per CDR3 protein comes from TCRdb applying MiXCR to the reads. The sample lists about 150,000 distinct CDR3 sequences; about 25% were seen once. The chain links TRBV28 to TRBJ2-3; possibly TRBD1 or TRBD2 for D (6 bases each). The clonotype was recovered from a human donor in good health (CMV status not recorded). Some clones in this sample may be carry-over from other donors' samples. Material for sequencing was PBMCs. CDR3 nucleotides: TGTGCCAGCAGTTTAGCGCTCACAGGGCCGTCTGCGGGGAGCACAGATACGCAGTATTTT. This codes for CASSLALTGPSAGSTDTQYF.